A single sample gave rise to the 5 T cell receptor beta chains below, sequenced in a study of blood T cell repertoires in COVID-19. The table came from immunoSEQ multiplex PCR; TCRdb's copy has only in-frame clones and leaves some out. The repertoire holds under 300,000 clones, with around 86% as singletons. Material: PBMCs or T cells enriched from blood (not recorded which). The receptors shown here come from a man aged 18 to 35 who had recovered from COVID-19.

This chain connects TRBV19 to TRBJ2-5; 10 bases match TRBD1. Per germline, CDR1 LNHDA and CDR2 SQIVND (reference sequence). CDR3 length: 14 amino acids. The V and J ends lost 6 bases and 6 bases, in that order; junction bases with no gene match: 7. The CDR3 sequence is CASRPRTGGQTQYF. For the CDR3, the DNA is TGTGCCAGTAGACCCAGGACAGGGGGACAGACCCAGTACTTC.

The V and J genes are TRBV5-1 and TRBJ1-2, with TRBD1 matching 10 bases. This CDR3 spans 13 amino acids. Per the germline V gene, CDR1 is SGHRS and CDR2 is YFSETQ. J was trimmed by 6 bases and V by 4 bases; bases with no gene match: 3. Here the CDR3 DNA reads TGCGCCAGCAGCCCGGGACAGGGGAATGGCTACACCTTC. It yields the protein CASSPGQGNGYTF.

The chain uses TRBV30 and TRBJ2-1; a possible D gene is TRBD2 (5 bases). Germline CDR1 and CDR2: GTSNPN and SVGIG (reference sequence). Between the trimmed V and J ends, which lost 5 bases and 0 bases, there was a span of 17 bases. The CDR3 length is 16 residues. The chain's CDR3 is CAWALSREGSYNEQFF. CDR3 DNA: TGTGCCTGGGCTTTATCTCGGGAAGGCTCCTACAATGAGCAGTTCTTC.

Points on this clone: Other DNA sequences in this specimen translate into the identical CDR3. The genes are TRBV7-8 and TRBJ2-5, with 13 nucleotides matching TRBD2. This CDR3 contains 16 residues. The germline CDR1 and CDR2 sequences are SGHVS and FQNEAQ. V shed 2 bases, J shed 4 bases, and the junction held 4 bases outside the gene matches. The CDR3 spells CASSLTSGGALETQYF. The CDR3 DNA is TGTGCCAGCAGCTTAACTAGCGGGGGGGCCCTAGAGACCCAGTACTTC.

The chain joins TRBV15 to TRBJ1-4; 7 bases fit TRBD1. The germline CDR1 and CDR2 sequences are LNHNV and YYDKDF (reference sequence). CDR3 length: 16 amino acids. V shed 5 bases, J shed 0 bases, and the junction held 6 bases outside the gene matches. This CDR3 is CATSLDRRATNEKLFF. CDR3 DNA sequence: TGTGCCACCAGCTTGGACAGGAGAGCAACTAATGAAAAACTGTTTTTT.